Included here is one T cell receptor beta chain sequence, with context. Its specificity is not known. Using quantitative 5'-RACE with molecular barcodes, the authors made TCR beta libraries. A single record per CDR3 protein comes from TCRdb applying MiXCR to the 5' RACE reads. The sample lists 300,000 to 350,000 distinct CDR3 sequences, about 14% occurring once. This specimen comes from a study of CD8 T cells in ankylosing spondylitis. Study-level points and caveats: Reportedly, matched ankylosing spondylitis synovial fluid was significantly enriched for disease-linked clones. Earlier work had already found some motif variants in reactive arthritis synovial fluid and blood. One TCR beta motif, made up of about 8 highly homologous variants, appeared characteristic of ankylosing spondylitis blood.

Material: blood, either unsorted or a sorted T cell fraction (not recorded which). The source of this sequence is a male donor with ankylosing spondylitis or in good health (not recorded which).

CDR3 bases: TGTGCCATCAGTCCCGGGAATCAGCCCCAGCATTTT. Translation gives CAISPGNQPQHF. The chain couples TRBV10-3 to TRBJ1-5; D unclear. V was trimmed by 5 bases and J by 4 bases, leaving 6 bases between them. CDR1 ENHRY and CDR2 SYGVKD come from the germline V gene. This CDR3 region has 12 residues.